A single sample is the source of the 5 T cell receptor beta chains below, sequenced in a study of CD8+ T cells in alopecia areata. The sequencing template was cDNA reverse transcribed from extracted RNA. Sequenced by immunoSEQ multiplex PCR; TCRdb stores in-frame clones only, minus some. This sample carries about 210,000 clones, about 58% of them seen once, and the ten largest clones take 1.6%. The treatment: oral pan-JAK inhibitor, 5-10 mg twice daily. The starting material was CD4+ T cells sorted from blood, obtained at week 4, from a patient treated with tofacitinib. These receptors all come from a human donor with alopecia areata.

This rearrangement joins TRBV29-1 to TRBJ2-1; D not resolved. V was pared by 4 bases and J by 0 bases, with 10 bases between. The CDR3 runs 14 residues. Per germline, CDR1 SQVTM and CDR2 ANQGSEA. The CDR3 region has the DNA TGCAGCGTTGTCCGATCTAGCTCCTACAATGAGCAGTTCTTC. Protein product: CSVVRSSSYNEQFF.

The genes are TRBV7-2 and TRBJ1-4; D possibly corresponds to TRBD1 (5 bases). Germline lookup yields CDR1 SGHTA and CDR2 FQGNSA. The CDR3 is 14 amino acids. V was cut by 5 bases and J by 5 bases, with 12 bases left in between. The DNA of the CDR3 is TGTGCCAGCAGCCCCCAGGGTGGAAATGAAAAACTGTTTTTT. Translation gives CASSPQGGNEKLFF. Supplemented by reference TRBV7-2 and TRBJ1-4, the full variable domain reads GAGVSQSPSNKVTEKGKDVELRCDPISGHTALYWYRQSLGQGLEFLIYFQGNSAPDKSGLPSDRFSAERTGGSVSTLTIQRTQQEDSAVYLCASSPQGGNEKLFFGSGTQLSVL.

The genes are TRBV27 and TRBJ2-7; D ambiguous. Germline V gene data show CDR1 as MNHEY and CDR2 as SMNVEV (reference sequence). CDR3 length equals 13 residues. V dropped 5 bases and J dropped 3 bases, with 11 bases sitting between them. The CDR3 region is CASSVDWGYEQYF. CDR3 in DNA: TGTGCCAGCAGTGTAGATTGGGGCTACGAGCAGTACTTC.

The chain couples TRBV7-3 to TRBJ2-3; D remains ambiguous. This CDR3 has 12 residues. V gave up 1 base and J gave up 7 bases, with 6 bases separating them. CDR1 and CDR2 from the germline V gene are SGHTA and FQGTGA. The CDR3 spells CASSLSRYTQYF. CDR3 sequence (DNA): TGTGCCAGCAGCTTAAGTCGTTATACGCAGTATTTT.

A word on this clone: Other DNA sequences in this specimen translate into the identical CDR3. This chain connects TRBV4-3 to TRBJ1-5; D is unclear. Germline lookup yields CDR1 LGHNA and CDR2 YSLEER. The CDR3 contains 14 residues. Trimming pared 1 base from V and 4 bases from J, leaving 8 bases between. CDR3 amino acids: CASSQGAGNQPQHF. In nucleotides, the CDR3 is TGCGCCAGCAGCCAAGGGGCAGGAAATCAGCCCCAGCATTTT.